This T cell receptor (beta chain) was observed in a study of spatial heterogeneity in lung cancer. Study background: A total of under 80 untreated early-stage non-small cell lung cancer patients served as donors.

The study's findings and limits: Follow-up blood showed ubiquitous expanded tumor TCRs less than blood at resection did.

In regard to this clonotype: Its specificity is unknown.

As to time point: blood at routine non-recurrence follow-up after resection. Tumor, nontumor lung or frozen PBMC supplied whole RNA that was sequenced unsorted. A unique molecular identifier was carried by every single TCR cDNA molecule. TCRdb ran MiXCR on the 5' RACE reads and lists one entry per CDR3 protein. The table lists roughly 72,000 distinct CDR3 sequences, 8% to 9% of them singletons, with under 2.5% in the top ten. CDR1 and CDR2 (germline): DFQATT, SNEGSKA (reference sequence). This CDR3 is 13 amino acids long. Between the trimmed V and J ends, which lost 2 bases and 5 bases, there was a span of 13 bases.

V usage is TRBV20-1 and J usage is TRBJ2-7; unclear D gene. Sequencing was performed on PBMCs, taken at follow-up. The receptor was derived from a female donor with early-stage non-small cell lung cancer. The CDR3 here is CSARRAASDEQYF. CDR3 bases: TGCAGTGCTAGAAGGGCCGCCTCAGACGAGCAGTACTTC.